This TCR beta chain was obtained from a study of cytomegalovirus exposure and HLA in healthy donors (dated by TCRdb to about 2017). Some background on the complete study: An earlier analysis of roughly 570 of the donors reported 276 Gb of sequence data and roughly 120 million unique TCR beta sequences obtained from roughly 170 million T cells. The study aimed to test whether cataloging public T cell receptors could reveal signatures of past pathogen exposure. The genetic ancestry cluster associated with self-reported Caucasian donors included about 84% of the approximately 410 genotyped donors. An earlier analysis of approximately 630 of the donors applied high-throughput TCR beta sequencing to assess whether each TCR beta V gene segment acted as functional or pseudogenic. A later analysis re-analyzed previously published TCR beta repertoires from several hundred donors and added high-resolution HLA genotyping to study TCR occurrence patterns. All discovery cohort repertoires had been generated on a single sequencing platform. Class I and class II HLA loci were covered by the typing at four-digit resolution. A later genetic analysis used genome-wide SNP genotypes for about 55% of the 666 donors, treating that subset as a discovery cohort. Roughly 300 gigabases of sequencing data and approximately 92 million unique TCR sequences made up an early release that covered some 640 HLA-typed donors. Besides the first cohort of approximately 670 subjects, a separate validation cohort made up of roughly 120 different subjects was used. Rather than using new phenotypic data, the later analysis identified candidate immune exposures from TCR beta sequences and from how often those sequences occurred across donors. Typing coverage varied by locus: roughly 620-640 donors for A, B, C, DRB1 and DQB1; roughly 500 for DQA1; more than 600 for DPA1; more than 450 for DPB1. Donor age, sex, ethnicity and CMV serostatus were compiled together with the repertoire data. To predict cytomegalovirus infection status, the study combined high-throughput TCR immunosequencing, statistical association of individual TCRs with disease status, and machine learning. Using immunosequencing, the study profiled T cell repertoires from around 670 subjects and related those repertoires to cytomegalovirus serostatus. On average, over 200,000 unique TCR beta nucleotide sequences were sequenced per donor among roughly 430 genotyped donors of the cohort, with roughly 18% of those sequences being non-productive. Because of strong linkage in the cohort, four to six DR-DQ haplotypes were treated as single units for association and clustering. Points the paper makes about the study in general: For the cohort, immune exposure information was limited to CMV serostatus. In an earlier analysis of roughly 500 of the donors, most TCR beta V segments appeared in productive rearrangements about 87% or about 30% of the time, broadly matching IMGT annotations. The cohort was sequenced for TCR beta chains only, and without alpha or paired-chain data the features that could be detected were limited. The sequencing pipeline was judged likely to have produced a cluster of highly shared sequence variants as a technical artifact. The classifier was reported to diagnose cytomegalovirus status with high specificity and sensitivity in both the original cohort and the validation cohort. In a later genetic analysis, fewer N-insertions in productive TCRs were reported among donors in an Asian-associated ancestry cluster than the roughly 700-donor mean. Because counts were too low, about 15 rarely observed V segments, including chromosome 9 orphons, were left out of the earlier analysis of some 640 of the donors. Because some donors lacked HLA typing at each locus, the association tests relied only on the typed subset. It was suggested by the authors that the approach could potentially be generalized to other disease states and immunological phenotypes. In the study, around 150 TCR beta chains were listed as associated with cytomegalovirus. Linkage disequilibrium might explain the correlated functional status among segregating V segments, but an unknown experimental factor could not be ruled out. In a later analysis, several top co-occurrence clusters were reported to appear linked to parvovirus B19, influenza, CMV and Epstein-Barr virus. In a later analysis, the rate of TCR association differed among HLA loci, with DRB1 alleles having the most associated TCRs and HLA-C alleles having the fewest. Strong co-occurrence of HLA alleles, especially DR and DQ, made assigning TCR associations to individual alleles difficult. Specific HLA alleles were associated with around 18,000 TCR beta sequences at a false discovery rate of 0.05 in a later analysis. Roughly uniform sequencing depth across donors was assumed in presence/absence analyses, although this assumption may not hold. Across donors, most TCR sequences were observed very rarely, whereas some public TCRs were present in many individuals. A further reported finding was that TCR beta sequences accurately predicted the HLA-A and HLA-B alleles for most subjects in the first cohort. An association between a missense DCLRE1C variant and V-gene and J-gene trimming of TCR beta chains was found in a later genetic analysis and replicated in an independent cohort. A later analysis found that HLA-associated TCR beta chains were more clonally expanded and had lower generation probabilities than equally common non-associated chains. A few of the identified cytomegalovirus-associated TCR beta chains were confirmed in vitro to be specific for cytomegalovirus antigens. A later analysis found that most CMV-associated TCR beta chains appeared HLA-restricted, with HLA associations seemingly driven largely by CMV exposure. The 87-base-pair reads could not distinguish some IMGT-functional V segments, including TRBV6-2 and TRBV6-3, so those segments were excluded.

In total, about 650 healthy bone marrow donors made up the cohort. All cohort members were sampled while nominally healthy, although unrecorded immune exposures were likely present. The donor tested CMV seronegative, placing the donor among the 350 or so seronegative members of the cohort. Every donor gave a peripheral blood sample, and the peripheral blood mononuclear cells from that sample were used for TCR beta sequencing. Genomic DNA extraction from the blood cell samples was performed with the Qiagen DNeasy Blood Extraction Kit. Spanning cysteine to phenylalanine, the CDR3 consists of 18 amino acids. The retained sequence is limited to the CDR3, 54 bases, with the frame set at the first base. V sheds 4 bases and J sheds 4 bases, leaving 22 bases between their ends. CDR1 and CDR2 are read off the germline V gene (reference sequence) as LNHDA and SQIVND. Library preparation employed the immunoSEQ multiplex PCR assay. For the multiplex PCR, a mixture combining 60 forward primers for TCR Vbeta segments and 13 reverse primers for TCR Jbeta segments was used. Amplification of the CDR3 region of rearranged TCR beta genes was performed with a multiplex PCR assay on genomic DNA. On the Illumina HiSeq System, the amplified TCR beta libraries were sequenced as 87-base-pair reads. As for the authors' bioinformatics: A later analysis counted approximately 84 million unique TCR beta chains across the 550 to 800 repertoires, and about 10 million of these chains were shared by at least two donors. Raw reads were error-corrected and collapsed into unique sequences with a nearest-neighbor algorithm that merged closely related sequences to remove PCR and sequencing errors. V, D and J gene segments were assigned by aligning CDR3 sequences to IMGT reference sequences. For a sequence to be retained, a match of at least six nucleotides was required to both a V gene segment and a J gene segment. Rearrangements were classified as productive when the CDR3 lacked stop codons and remained in frame with V and J, and all other rearrangements were classified as non-productive. CDR3 was defined according to IMGT convention as the region running from the second conserved V-encoded cysteine to the conserved J-encoded phenylalanine. The earlier analysis of a few hundred of the donors excluded any sequence lacking an unambiguous match to a single V gene segment. In an earlier analysis of a few hundred of the donors, V segments were called functional above 56.7% productive rearrangements and were called segregating when the between-donor standard deviation exceeded 5%. To diagnose cytomegalovirus status from the catalog of TCR beta chain sequences, a statistical classification framework was built. In a later analysis, V and J genes were assigned by comparing TCR nucleotide sequences against IMGT/GENE-DB human TR gene sequences. Using the TCRdist pipeline, a later analysis assigned CDR3 sequences along with most-parsimonious VDJ recombination scenarios. In a later analysis, every TCR beta chain was defined by the combination of its CDR3 amino acid sequence and its V-gene family, and reads without a unique V-gene family were dropped. A later analysis removed 550 to 700 highly shared, low-generation-probability nucleotide sequences to deal with suspected cross-contamination and a sequencing artifact. A later analysis calculated a clonal expansion index for each public chain from normalized within-repertoire ranks of inferred template counts. In a later analysis, generation probabilities were computed using a VDJ recombination model fitted to out-of-frame rearrangements, and the results were checked against IGoR. A later analysis scored TCR-TCR, TCR-HLA and TCR-CMV co-occurrence with hypergeometric tests, applying a repertoire-size bias correction to TCR pairs. False discovery rates were estimated in a later analysis by permuting HLA or CMV assignments 20 times. In a later analysis, co-occurring TCRs were grouped using DBSCAN, with TCRdist sequence similarity added in when clustering inside HLA-allele-positive subsets. Repertoires with fewer than 30,000 or more than 120,000 public chains, plus five repertoires with anomalous nucleotide sharing, were excluded from co-occurrence clustering. TCRdb took this table from immuneACCESS and kept in-frame rearrangements with V and J called. Such tables lack part of the clones; where checked against another copy, unresolved V genes explain under half of the gap, and the rest is unexplained. Clone size and the V and J calls come from that table; the DNA yielded D and trimming. The sample includes approximately 100,000 clones, with 60% to 75% observed a single time. The ten largest clones capture over 1% of the sample.

Note on this clone: It has no known antigen specificity. Base quality data are lacking; no much larger clone is found one base away.

This TCR came from a female donor in good health and CMV-seronegative. The sequence links TRBV19 to TRBJ2-2, with a tentative D gene TRBD2 over 6 matching bases. Material for sequencing was PBMCs. The nucleotide sequence reads as follows: TGTGCCAGTAGTACTGGGACTCTCCTGACCTCCCTCACCGGGGAGCTGTTTTTT. It is translated as CASSTGTLLTSLTGELFF. Outside the CDR3, residues come from the reference TRBV19 and TRBJ2-2 proteins, so the full variable domain is: DGGITQSPKYLFRKEGQNVTLSCEQNLNHDAMYWYRQDPGQGLRLIYYSQIVNDFQKGDIAEGYSVSREKKESFPLTVTSAQKNPTAFYLCASSTGTLLTSLTGELFFGEGSRLTVL.